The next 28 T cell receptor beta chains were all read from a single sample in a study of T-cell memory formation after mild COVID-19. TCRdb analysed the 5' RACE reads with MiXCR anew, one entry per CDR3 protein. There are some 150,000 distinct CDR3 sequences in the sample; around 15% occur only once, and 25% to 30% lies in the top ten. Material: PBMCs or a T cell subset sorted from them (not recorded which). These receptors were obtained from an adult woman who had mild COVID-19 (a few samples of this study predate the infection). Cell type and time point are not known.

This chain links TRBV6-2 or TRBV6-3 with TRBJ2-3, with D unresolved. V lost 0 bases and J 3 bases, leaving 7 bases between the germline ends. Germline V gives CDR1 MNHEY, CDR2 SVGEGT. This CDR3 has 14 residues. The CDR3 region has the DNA TGTGCCAGCAGTTACTCGGTGGGAACAGATACGCAGTATTTT. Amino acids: CASSYSVGTDTQYF.

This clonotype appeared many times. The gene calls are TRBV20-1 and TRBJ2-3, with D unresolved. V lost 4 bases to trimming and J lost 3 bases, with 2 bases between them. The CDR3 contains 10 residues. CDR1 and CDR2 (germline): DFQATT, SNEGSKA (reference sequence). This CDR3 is CSAITDTQYF. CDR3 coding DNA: TGCAGTGCTATAACAGATACGCAGTATTTT.

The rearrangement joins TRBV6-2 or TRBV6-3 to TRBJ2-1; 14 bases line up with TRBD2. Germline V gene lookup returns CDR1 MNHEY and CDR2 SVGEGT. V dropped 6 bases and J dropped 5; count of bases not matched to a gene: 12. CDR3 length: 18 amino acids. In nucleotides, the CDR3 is TGTGCCAGCAGACTATGGACAGGGGGACTAGCGGGGGACAATGAGCAGTTCTTC. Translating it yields CASRLWTGGLAGDNEQFF.

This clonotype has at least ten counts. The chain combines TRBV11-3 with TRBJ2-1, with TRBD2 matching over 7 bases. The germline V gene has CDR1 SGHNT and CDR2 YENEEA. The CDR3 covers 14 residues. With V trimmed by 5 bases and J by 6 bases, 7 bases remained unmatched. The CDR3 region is CASSALSSGNEQFF. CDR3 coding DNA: TGTGCCAGCAGCGCGCTTTCTAGCGGCAATGAGCAGTTCTTC.

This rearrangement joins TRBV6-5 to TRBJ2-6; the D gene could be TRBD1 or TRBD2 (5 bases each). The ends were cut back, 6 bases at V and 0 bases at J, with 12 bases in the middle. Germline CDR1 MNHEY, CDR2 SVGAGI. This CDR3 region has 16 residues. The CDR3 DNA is TGTGCCAGCAGCAGGGAGACAGCCTCTGGGGCCAACGTCCTGACTTTC. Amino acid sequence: CASSRETASGANVLTF.

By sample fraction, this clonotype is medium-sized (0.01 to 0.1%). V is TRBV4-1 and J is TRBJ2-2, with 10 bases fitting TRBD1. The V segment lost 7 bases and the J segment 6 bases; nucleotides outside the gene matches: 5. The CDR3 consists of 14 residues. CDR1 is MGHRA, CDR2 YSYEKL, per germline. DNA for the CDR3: TGCGCCAGCACCCACGACAGGGGGCCCGGGGAGCTGTTTTTT. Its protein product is CASTHDRGPGELFF.

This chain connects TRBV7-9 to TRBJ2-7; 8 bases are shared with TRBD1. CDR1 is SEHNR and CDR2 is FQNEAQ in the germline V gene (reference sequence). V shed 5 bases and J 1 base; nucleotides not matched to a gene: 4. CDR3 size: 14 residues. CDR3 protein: CASSRTGPSYEQYF. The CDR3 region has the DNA TGTGCCAGCAGCCGGACAGGGCCATCCTACGAGCAGTACTTC.

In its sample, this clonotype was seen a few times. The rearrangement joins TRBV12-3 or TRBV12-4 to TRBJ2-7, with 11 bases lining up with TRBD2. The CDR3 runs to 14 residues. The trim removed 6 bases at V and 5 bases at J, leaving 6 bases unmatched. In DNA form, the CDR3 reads TGTGCCAGCAGCCGAACTAGCGGGAGTCACGAGCAGTACTTC. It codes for CASSRTSGSHEQYF.

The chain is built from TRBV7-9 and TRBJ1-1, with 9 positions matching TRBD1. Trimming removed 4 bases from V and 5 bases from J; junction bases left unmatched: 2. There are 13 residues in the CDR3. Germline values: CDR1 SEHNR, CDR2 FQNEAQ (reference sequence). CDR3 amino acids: CASSSDRGTEAFF. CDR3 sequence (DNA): TGTGCCAGCAGCTCGGACAGGGGAACTGAAGCTTTCTTT.

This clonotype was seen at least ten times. CDR3 amino acids: CASSLRGPNTEAFF. CDR3 DNA: TGTGCCAGCAGTTTGAGGGGGCCGAACACTGAAGCTTTCTTT. The chain links TRBV6-2 or TRBV6-3 to TRBJ1-1; 7 bases fit TRBD1. V was pared by 4 bases and J by 1 base, with 3 bases of the junction left unmatched. Germline loops: CDR1 MNHEY, CDR2 SVGEGT. This CDR3 is 14 amino acids long.

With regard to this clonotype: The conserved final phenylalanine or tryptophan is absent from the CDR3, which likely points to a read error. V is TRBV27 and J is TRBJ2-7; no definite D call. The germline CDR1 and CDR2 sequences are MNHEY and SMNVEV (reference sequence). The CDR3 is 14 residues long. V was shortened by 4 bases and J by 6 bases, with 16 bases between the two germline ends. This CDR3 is CASSSFPRPGEQYL. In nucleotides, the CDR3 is TGTGCCAGCAGTTCTTTCCCCCGACCGGGCGAGCAGTACTTA.

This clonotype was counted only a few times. The CDR3 loop is CASSFSEGWAYEQYF. The DNA of the CDR3 is TGCGCCAGCAGCTTTTCCGAGGGATGGGCCTACGAGCAGTACTTC. The chain links TRBV5-1 to TRBJ2-7; D might be TRBD2 (5 bases). Trimming stripped 2 bases from V and 2 bases from J, with 14 bases between. Germline-derived CDR1 and CDR2 are SGHRS and YFSETQ. The CDR3 spans 15 residues. The entire variable domain, with the rest obtained from reference TRBV5-1 and TRBJ2-7, is as follows: KAGVTQTPRYLIKTRGQQVTLSCSPISGHRSVSWYQQTPGQGLQFLFEYFSETQRNKGNFPGRFSGRQFSNSRSEMNVSTLELGDSALYLCASSFSEGWAYEQYFGPGTRLTVT.

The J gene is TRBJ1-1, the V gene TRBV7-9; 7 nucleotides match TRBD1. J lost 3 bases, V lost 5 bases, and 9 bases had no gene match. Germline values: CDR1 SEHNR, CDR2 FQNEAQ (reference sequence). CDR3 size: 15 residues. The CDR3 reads CASSPLRGRDTEAFF. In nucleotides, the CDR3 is TGTGCCAGCAGCCCCCTGAGGGGGCGGGACACTGAAGCTTTCTTT.

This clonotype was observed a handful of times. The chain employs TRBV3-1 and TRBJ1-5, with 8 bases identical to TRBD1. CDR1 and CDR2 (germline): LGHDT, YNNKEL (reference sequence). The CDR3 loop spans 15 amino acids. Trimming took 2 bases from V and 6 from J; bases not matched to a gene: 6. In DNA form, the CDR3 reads TGTGCCAGCAGCCAATCGACAGGGGAAGGTCAGCCCCAGCATTTT. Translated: CASSQSTGEGQPQHF.

The DNA for the CDR3 is TGTGCCAGCAGTTTAATGGGGACCGGGGAGCTGTTTTTT. It codes for CASSLMGTGELFF. The J gene is TRBJ2-2, the V gene TRBV12-3 or TRBV12-4; D remains ambiguous. The CDR3 has 13 amino acids. V was pared by 2 bases and J by 5 bases, with 6 bases between.

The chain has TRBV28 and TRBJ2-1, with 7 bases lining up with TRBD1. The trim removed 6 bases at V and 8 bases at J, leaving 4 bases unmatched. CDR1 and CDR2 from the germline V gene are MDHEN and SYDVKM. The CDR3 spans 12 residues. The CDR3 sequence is CASRTGFDEQFF. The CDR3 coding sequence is TGTGCCAGCAGGACAGGGTTCGATGAGCAGTTCTTC.

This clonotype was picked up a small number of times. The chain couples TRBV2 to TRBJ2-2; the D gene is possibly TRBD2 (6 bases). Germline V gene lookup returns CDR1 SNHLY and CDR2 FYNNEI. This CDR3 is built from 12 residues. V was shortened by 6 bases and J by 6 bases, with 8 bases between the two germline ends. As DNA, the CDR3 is TGTGCCAGCAGAGGGGAGGCCGGGGAGCTGTTTTTT. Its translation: CASRGEAGELFF. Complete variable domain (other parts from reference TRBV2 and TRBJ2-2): EPEVTQTPSHQVTQMGQEVILRCVPISNHLYFYWYRQILGQKVEFLVSFYNNEISEKSEIFDDQFSVERPDGSNFTLKIRSTKLEDSAMYFCASRGEAGELFFGEGSRLTVL.

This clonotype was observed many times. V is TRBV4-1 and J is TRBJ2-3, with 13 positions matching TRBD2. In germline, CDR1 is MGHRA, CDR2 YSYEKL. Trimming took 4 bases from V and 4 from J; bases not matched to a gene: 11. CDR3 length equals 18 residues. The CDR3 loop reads CASSPGGGTSGVADTQYF. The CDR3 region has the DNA TGCGCCAGCAGCCCTGGTGGAGGGACTAGCGGGGTCGCAGATACGCAGTATTTT.

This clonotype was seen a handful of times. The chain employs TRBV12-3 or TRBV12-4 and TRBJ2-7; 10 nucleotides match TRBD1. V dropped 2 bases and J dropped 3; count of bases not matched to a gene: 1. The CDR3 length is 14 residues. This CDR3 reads CASSLRDRGYEQYF. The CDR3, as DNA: TGTGCCAGCAGTTTACGGGACAGGGGCTACGAGCAGTACTTC.

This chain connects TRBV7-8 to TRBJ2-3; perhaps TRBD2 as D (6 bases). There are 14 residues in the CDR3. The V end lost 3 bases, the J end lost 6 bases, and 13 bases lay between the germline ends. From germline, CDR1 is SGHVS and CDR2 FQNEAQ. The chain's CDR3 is CASSFLGGLDTQYF. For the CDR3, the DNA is TGTGCCAGCAGCTTTCTCGGGGGACTGGATACGCAGTATTTT. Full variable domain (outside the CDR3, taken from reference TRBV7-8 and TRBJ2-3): GAGVSQSPRYKVAKRGQDVALRCDPISGHVSLFWYQQALGQGPEFLTYFQNEAQLDKSGLPSDRFFAERPEGSVSTLKIQRTQQEDSAVYLCASSFLGGLDTQYFGPGTRLTVL.

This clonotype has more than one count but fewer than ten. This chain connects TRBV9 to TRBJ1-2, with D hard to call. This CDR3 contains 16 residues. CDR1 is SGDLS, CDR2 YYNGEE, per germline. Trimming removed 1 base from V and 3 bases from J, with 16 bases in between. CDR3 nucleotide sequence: TGTGCCAGCAGCGTATCTGGTCAATCCCCATACTATGGCTACACCTTC. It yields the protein CASSVSGQSPYYGYTF.

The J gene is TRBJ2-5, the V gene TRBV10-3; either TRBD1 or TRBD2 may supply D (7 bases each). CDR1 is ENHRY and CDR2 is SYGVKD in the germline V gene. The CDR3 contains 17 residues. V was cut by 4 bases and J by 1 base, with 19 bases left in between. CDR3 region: CAISAPQGGVGQETQYF. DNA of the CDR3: TGTGCCATCAGTGCCCCCCAGGGGGGGGTAGGCCAAGAGACCCAGTACTTC.

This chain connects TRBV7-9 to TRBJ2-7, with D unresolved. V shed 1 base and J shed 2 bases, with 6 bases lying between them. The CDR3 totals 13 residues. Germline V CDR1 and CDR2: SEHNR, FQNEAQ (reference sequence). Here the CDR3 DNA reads TGTGCCAGCAGCTTAGTTTACCCCTACGAGCAGTACTTC. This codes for CASSLVYPYEQYF.

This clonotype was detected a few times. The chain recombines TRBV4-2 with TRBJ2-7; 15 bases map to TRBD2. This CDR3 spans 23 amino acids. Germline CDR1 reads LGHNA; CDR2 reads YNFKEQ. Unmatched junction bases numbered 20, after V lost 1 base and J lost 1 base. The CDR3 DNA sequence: TGTGCCAGCAGCCAAGCGACCCCGCCTTTTCCGGGACTAGCGGGAGGCTGGTCCTACGAGCAGTACTTC. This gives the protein CASSQATPPFPGLAGGWSYEQYF.

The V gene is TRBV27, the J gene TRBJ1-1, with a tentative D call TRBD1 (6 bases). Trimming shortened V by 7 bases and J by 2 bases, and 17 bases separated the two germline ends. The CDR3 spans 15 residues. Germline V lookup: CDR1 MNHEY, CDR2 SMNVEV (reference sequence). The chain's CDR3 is CASKSHPGANTEAFF. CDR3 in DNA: TGTGCCAGCAAGTCCCATCCGGGGGCTAACACTGAAGCTTTCTTT.

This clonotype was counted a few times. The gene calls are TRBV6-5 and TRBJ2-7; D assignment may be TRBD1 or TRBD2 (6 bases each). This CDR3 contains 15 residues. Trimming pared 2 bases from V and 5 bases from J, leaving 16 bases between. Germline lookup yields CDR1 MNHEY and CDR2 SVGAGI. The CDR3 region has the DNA TGTGCCAGCAGTTACCGACAGGCGGGATACCACGAGCAGTACTTC. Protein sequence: CASSYRQAGYHEQYF.

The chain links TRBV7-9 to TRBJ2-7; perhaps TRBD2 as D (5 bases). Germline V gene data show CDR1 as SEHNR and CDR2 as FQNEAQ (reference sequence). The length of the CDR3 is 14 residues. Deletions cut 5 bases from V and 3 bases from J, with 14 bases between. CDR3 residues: CASSVDGGLYEQYF. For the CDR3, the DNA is TGTGCCAGCAGCGTGGACGGCGGACTCTACGAGCAGTACTTC.

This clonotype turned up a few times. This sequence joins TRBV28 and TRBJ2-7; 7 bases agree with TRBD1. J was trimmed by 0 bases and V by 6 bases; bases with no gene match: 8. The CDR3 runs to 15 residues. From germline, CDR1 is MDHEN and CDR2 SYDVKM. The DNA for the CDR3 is TGTGCCAGCAGATATCACCGGGACAGCTCCTACGAGCAGTACTTC. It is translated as CASRYHRDSSYEQYF. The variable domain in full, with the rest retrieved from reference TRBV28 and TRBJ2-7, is DVKVTQSSRYLVKRTGEKVFLECVQDMDHENMFWYRQDPGLGLRLIYFSYDVKMKEKGDIPEGYSVSREKKERFSLILESASTNQTSMYLCASRYHRDSSYEQYFGPGTRLTVT.